Each of the 21 T cell receptor beta chains below was sequenced from the same sample in a study of T cell changes during pregnancy in multiple sclerosis. The method was immunoSEQ multiplex PCR; TCRdb's version includes in-frame clones alone and lacks a portion of them. The sample gives roughly 39,000 clones, around 94% of which show up once; under 0.9% is in the top ten. This material consisted of CD4+ T cells from peripheral blood mononuclear cells, taken before pregnancy. All receptors derive from a female donor with multiple sclerosis, enrolled in a pregnancy study.

The V gene is TRBV4-3, the J gene TRBJ2-7; TRBD1 matches 9 bases. The germline gives CDR1 LGHNA, CDR2 YSLEER. The ends lost 3 bases at V and 2 bases at J; junction bases unmatched: 11. This CDR3 is built from 17 residues. The CDR3 is CASSQALQGAQPYEQYF. CDR3 DNA sequence: TGCGCCAGCAGCCAGGCCCTACAGGGGGCCCAACCCTACGAGCAGTACTTC.

The chain uses TRBV6-5 and TRBJ2-2, with D possibly TRBD1 on 6 matching bases. V lost 5 bases and J lost 6, with 10 bases in between. CDR1 is MNHEY and CDR2 is SVGAGI in the germline V gene. The CDR3 loop spans 13 amino acids. This CDR3 reads CASSTTGSGELFF. For the CDR3, the DNA is TGTGCCAGCAGTACTACAGGGTCCGGGGAGCTGTTTTTT.

The chain is built from TRBV6-6 and TRBJ2-7; D possibly corresponds to TRBD2 (6 bases). Germline CDR1 reads MNHNY; CDR2 reads SVGAGI (reference sequence). The ends were cut back, 4 bases at V and 0 bases at J, with 13 bases in the middle. The CDR3 runs to 15 residues. The CDR3 region is CASSSGTFSSYEQYF. The CDR3 DNA sequence: TGTGCCAGCAGTTCCGGGACTTTCAGCTCCTACGAGCAGTACTTC.

The chain combines TRBV30 with TRBJ1-2; D may be TRBD1 (5 bases). V shed 4 bases and J shed 3 bases, with 9 bases lying between them. CDR3 length: 12 residues. In germline, CDR1 is GTSNPN, CDR2 SVGIG (reference sequence). CDR3 in DNA: TGTGCCTGGACGGGGGGGGACTATGGCTACACCTTC. Translated, it gives CAWTGGDYGYTF.

This chain uses TRBV5-1 with TRBJ2-3, with a possible D match to TRBD2 (6 bases). The CDR3 contains 15 residues. Trimming removed 6 bases at V and 2 bases at J, with 16 bases between. CDR1 is SGHRS and CDR2 is YFSETQ in the germline V gene. The CDR3 loop reads CASTRDGSDTDTQYF. The CDR3 DNA is TGCGCCAGCACTCGTGACGGGAGTGACACAGATACGCAGTATTTT.

This chain joins TRBV5-1 and TRBJ2-7; the match to TRBD2 covers 10 bases. The CDR3 is 14 amino acids. The junction had 9 bases not matched to a gene; V was cut back by 6 bases and J by 6 bases. Germline CDR1 and CDR2: SGHRS and YFSETQ. CDR3 residues: CASKASSGSTEQYF. CDR3 nucleotide sequence: TGCGCCAGCAAAGCTTCTAGCGGGAGTACCGAGCAGTACTTC.

V is TRBV2 and J is TRBJ1-5; D gene ambiguous. The CDR3 is made up of 13 amino acids. Deletions cut 5 bases from V and 7 bases from J, with 12 bases between. CDR1 is SNHLY, CDR2 FYNNEI, per germline. CDR3 DNA: TGTGCCAGCAGTTTTCAGAGGTCCCAGCCCCAGCATTTT. As protein: CASSFQRSQPQHF.

This chain uses TRBV10-3 with TRBJ1-2, with unresolved D. Trimming shortened V by 11 bases and J by 7 bases, and 20 bases separated the two germline ends. This CDR3 contains 13 residues. Per germline, CDR1 ENHRY and CDR2 SYGVKD. CDR3 sequence (DNA): TGTGCCCACGGGAGTGATCTGGCTATTGGCTACACCTTC. It codes for CAHGSDLAIGYTF.

This clone occurred once. The chain combines TRBV5-6 with TRBJ2-5; perhaps TRBD1 as D (5 bases). V lost 2 bases and J 5 bases, leaving 19 bases between the germline ends. Germline loops: CDR1 SGHDT, CDR2 YYEEEE. CDR3 length: 16 residues. CDR3: CASSLGVGIRWETQYF. CDR3 bases: TGTGCCAGCAGCTTAGGGGTGGGGATCCGATGGGAGACCCAGTACTTC.

J is TRBJ2-7 and V is TRBV10-3, with 10 bases identical to TRBD1. This CDR3 is built from 19 residues. Germline CDR1 is ENHRY and CDR2 is SYGVKD. V lost 8 bases to trimming and J lost 0 bases; unmatched junction nucleotides: 19. CDR3 bases: TGTGCCATCCCCCCCCCGGGACAGGGGAGACGGGGTGTCTCCTACGAGCAGTACTTC. Translated: CAIPPPGQGRRGVSYEQYF.

In its sample, this clone was seen once. V gene TRBV2 combines with J gene TRBJ1-5; D may be TRBD1 (5 bases). CDR3 length: 15 amino acids. From germline, CDR1 is SNHLY and CDR2 FYNNEI. The V and J ends lost 5 bases and 5 bases respectively, with 16 bases between them. CDR3 residues: CASSQNPQGYQPQHF. The CDR3 DNA sequence: TGTGCCAGCAGTCAGAATCCCCAGGGTTATCAGCCCCAGCATTTT.

This rearrangement joins TRBV5-6 to TRBJ2-7; 7 nucleotides match TRBD2. Germline V CDR1 and CDR2: SGHDT, YYEEEE. V gave up 0 bases and J gave up 0 bases; unmatched junction bases: 3. The CDR3 sequence is 15 residues long. CDR3 in DNA: TGTGCCAGCAGCTTGGTGGGAGGGACCTCCTACGAGCAGTACTTC. Translating it yields CASSLVGGTSYEQYF.

The chain is built from TRBV2 and TRBJ2-7; 7 positions agree with TRBD2. The trim removed 7 bases at V and 2 bases at J, leaving 2 bases unmatched. Per the germline V gene, CDR1 is SNHLY and CDR2 is FYNNEI. CDR3 length equals 12 residues. The CDR3 DNA follows: TGTGCCAGCACGCGGGGGACCTACGAGCAGTACTTC. As protein: CASTRGTYEQYF.

The chain employs TRBV10-3 and TRBJ2-2; TRBD2 matches 7 bases. The CDR3 spans 13 residues. V shed 11 bases, J shed 3 bases, and the junction held 6 bases outside the gene matches. Germline values: CDR1 ENHRY, CDR2 SYGVKD. The CDR3 loop reads CALRTRDTGELFF. CDR3 DNA: TGTGCCTTACGGACTAGGGACACCGGGGAGCTGTTTTTT.

The DNA for the CDR3 is TGTGCCAGCAGTTACCAAGGAGATAACTATGGCTACACCTTC. Its protein product is CASSYQGDNYGYTF. This chain uses TRBV6-5 with TRBJ1-2; no firm D call. V was trimmed by 2 bases and J by 1 base, leaving 8 bases between them. CDR3 length: 14 residues. The V gene's germline CDR1 is MNHEY and CDR2 SVGAGI.

This clone has more than one count but fewer than ten. The chain uses TRBV29-1 and TRBJ2-7; 7 nucleotides align to TRBD2. Germline V gene sequence: CDR1 SQVTM, CDR2 ANQGSEA. Trimming cost V 7 bases and J 0 bases; bases outside gene matches: 3. The length of the CDR3 is 12 residues. CDR3: CSATSSSYEQYF. DNA for the CDR3: TGCAGCGCGACTAGCAGCTCCTACGAGCAGTACTTC.

The genes are TRBV19 and TRBJ2-7; 14 bases agree with TRBD2. The CDR3 totals 21 residues. The germline V gene encodes CDR1 LNHDA and CDR2 SQIVND (reference sequence). The J segment lost 3 bases and the V segment lost 3 bases, leaving 19 bases of the junction unmatched. The CDR3 DNA is TGTGCCAGTAGTATGTCTCTAGGGACTAGCGGGGGCCTGAGGGGACTCTACGAGCAGTACTTC. Amino acid sequence: CASSMSLGTSGGLRGLYEQYF.

The sample holds a few counts of this clone. The chain couples TRBV19 to TRBJ1-1; unclear D gene. The germline gives CDR1 LNHDA, CDR2 SQIVND (reference sequence). The V end lost 7 bases, the J end lost 1 base, and 13 bases lay between the germline ends. The CDR3 loop spans 14 amino acids. CDR3: CASTSNRANTEAFF. CDR3 nucleotides: TGTGCCAGTACTTCCAATAGAGCGAACACTGAAGCTTTCTTT.

The rearrangement uses TRBV19 and TRBJ1-4; tentatively, D is TRBD1 (6 bases). CDR3 size: 14 residues. The V and J ends lost 3 bases and 7 bases respectively, with 12 bases between them. Germline-derived CDR1 and CDR2 are LNHDA and SQIVND (reference sequence). The CDR3 region has the DNA TGTGCCAGTAGTATTGGGGGCGGTGGTGAAAAACTGTTTTTT. It specifies CASSIGGGGEKLFF.

This clone has only one observation. The rearrangement uses TRBV5-1 and TRBJ2-2; D is possibly TRBD1 (6 bases). The V gene lost 3 bases and the J gene lost 1 base, with 7 bases spanning the gap. This CDR3 has 14 amino acids. The germline CDR1 and CDR2 sequences are SGHRS and YFSETQ. The CDR3 reads CASSSQGNTGELFF. CDR3 in DNA: TGCGCCAGCAGCTCACAGGGGAACACCGGGGAGCTGTTTTTT.

The CDR3 region has the DNA TGCGCCAGCAGCTTCGGACTGACCTACGAGCAGTACTTC. Translating gives CASSFGLTYEQYF. The genes are TRBV5-1 and TRBJ2-7; tentative D call: TRBD2 (5 bases). V lost 2 bases and J lost 2, with 8 bases in between. The V gene's germline CDR1 is SGHRS and CDR2 YFSETQ. The CDR3 runs 13 residues.